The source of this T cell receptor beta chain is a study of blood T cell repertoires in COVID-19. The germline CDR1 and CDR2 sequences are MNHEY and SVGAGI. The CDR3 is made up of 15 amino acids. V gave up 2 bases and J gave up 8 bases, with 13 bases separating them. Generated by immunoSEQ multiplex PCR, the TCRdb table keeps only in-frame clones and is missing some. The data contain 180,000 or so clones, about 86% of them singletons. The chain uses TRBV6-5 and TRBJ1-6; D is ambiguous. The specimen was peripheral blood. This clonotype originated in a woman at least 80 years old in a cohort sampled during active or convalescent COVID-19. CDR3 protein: CASSYSGQTYSPLHF. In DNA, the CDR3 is TGTGCCAGCAGTTACAGCGGGCAGACCTATTCACCCCTCCACTTT.